This T cell receptor (beta chain) is from a study of beta chain features in type 1 diabetes. This clone was detected only a few times. The antigen is not known. Study-level points and caveats: Shorter TCRB CDR3s, moderately but significantly so, were found in Type 1 diabetes patients in all four CD4+ subsets. Relative to healthy donors, patients appeared to have naive, central memory and Treg TCRB repertoires that were more similar. Type 1 diabetes patients showed fewer insertions and more deletions at VDJ junctions.

The isolated RNA, all of it, was reverse transcribed, so expressed TCRB transcripts were what got sequenced. Data came from immunoSEQ multiplex PCR; TCRdb stores just in-frame clones and leaves some out. The sample lists fewer than 250,000 clones, around 14% occurring once. The CDR3 length is 13 residues. Looked up from germline, CDR1 is SGHAT and CDR2 is FQNNGV. Trimming at V came to 5 bases and at J to 6 bases, leaving 3 bases not matched to a gene. Sorting of CD4+ naive, central memory, regulatory and stem cell-like memory cells was performed via CD45RO/CCR7/CD25/CD127/CD95/CD27. This receptor was obtained from a woman aged 40-49 years in good health. Sequenced input: naive CD4+ T cells from blood. The chain links TRBV11-2 to TRBJ2-3; 9 bases align to TRBD2. CDR3 sequence (DNA): TGTGCCAGCAGCCCCGGACTAGCGGATACGCAGTATTTT. The encoded protein is CASSPGLADTQYF.